The sequence of this TCR beta chain was determined in a study of identical twins. Overall study results and limits: Monozygotic twin pairs showed more out-of-frame TCR alpha sharing than models estimated.

TCRdb reprocessed the 5' RACE reads via MiXCR and lists one record per CDR3 protein. The table lists under 800,000 distinct CDR3 sequences, 21% of them singletons. On this clonotype: Its matching antigen is unknown.

The CDR3 loop spans 18 amino acids. Looked up from germline, CDR1 is LNHNV and CDR2 is YYDKDF (reference sequence). V shed 3 bases and J 9 bases; nucleotides not matched to a gene: 14. Separately, the same data were catalogued under a study of T cells expressing NK-cell markers.

This TCR was recovered from a woman younger than 35 in good health. The sequenced sample consisted of PBMCs. The genes are TRBV15 and TRBJ2-1, with TRBD2 identical over 13 bases. The CDR3 region is CATSRPVKLAGGRVEQFF. CDR3 DNA: TGTGCCACCAGCAGGCCCGTAAAACTAGCGGGGGGGCGGGTTGAGCAGTTCTTC.